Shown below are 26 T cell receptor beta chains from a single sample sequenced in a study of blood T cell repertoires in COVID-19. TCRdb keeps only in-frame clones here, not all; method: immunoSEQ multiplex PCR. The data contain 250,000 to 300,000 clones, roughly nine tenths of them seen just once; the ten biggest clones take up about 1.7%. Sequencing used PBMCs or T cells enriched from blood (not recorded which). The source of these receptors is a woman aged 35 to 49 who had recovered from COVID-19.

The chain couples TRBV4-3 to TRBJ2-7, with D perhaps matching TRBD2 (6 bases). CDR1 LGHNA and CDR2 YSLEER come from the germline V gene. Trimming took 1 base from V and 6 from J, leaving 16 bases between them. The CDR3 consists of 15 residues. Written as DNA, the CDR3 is TGCGCCAGCAGCCAAGCCGGGACTCTAAATGGCGAGCAGTACTTC. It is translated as CASSQAGTLNGEQYF.

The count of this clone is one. The DNA of the CDR3 is TGTGCCAGCAGCGTCAGGACAGGGGAGCAGTACTTC. Amino acids: CASSVRTGEQYF. V usage is TRBV11-2 and J usage is TRBJ2-7; 8 bases are a match to TRBD1. With 5 bases clipped from V and 7 bases from J, the junction kept 4 bases outside the gene matches. The V gene's germline CDR1 is SGHAT and CDR2 FQNNGV. The CDR3 contains 12 residues.

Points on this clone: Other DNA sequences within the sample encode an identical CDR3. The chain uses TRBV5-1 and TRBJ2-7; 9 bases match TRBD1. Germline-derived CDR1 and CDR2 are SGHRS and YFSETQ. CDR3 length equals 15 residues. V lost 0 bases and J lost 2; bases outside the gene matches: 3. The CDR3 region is CASSLEQGATYEQYF. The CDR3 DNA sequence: TGCGCCAGCAGCTTGGAACAGGGGGCTACCTACGAGCAGTACTTC.

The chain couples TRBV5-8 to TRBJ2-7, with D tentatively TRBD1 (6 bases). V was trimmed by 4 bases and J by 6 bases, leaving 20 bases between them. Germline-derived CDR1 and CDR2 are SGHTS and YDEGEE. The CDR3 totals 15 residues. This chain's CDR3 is CASSPYYRTALEQYF. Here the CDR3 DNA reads TGTGCCAGCAGCCCCTACTACAGGACAGCTCTCGAGCAGTACTTC.

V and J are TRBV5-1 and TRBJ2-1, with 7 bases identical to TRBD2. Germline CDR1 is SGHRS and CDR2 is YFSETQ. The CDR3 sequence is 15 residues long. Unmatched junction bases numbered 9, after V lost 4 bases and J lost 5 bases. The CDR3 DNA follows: TGCGCCAGCAGCCTTTTCGGGCTAGCGGACAATGAGCAGTTCTTC. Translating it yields CASSLFGLADNEQFF.

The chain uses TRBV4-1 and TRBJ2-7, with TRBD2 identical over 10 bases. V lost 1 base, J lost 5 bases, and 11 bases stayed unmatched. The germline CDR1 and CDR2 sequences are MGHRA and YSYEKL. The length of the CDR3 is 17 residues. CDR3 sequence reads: CASSQAVASGGTDEQYF. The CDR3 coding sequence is TGCGCCAGCAGCCAAGCGGTTGCTAGCGGGGGTACGGACGAGCAGTACTTC.

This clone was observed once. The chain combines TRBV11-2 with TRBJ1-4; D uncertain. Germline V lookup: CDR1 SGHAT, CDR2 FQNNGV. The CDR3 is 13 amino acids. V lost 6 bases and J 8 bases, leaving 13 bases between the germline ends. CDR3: CASSPSSREKLFF. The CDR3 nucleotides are TGTGCCAGCAGTCCCTCATCGCGGGAAAAACTGTTTTTT.

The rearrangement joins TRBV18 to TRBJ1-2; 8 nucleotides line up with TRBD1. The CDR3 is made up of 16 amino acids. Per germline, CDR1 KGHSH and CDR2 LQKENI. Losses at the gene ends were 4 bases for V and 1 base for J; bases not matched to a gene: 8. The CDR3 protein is CASSLDRGAVNYGYTF. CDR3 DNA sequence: TGTGCCAGCTCACTAGACAGGGGAGCGGTTAACTATGGCTACACCTTC.

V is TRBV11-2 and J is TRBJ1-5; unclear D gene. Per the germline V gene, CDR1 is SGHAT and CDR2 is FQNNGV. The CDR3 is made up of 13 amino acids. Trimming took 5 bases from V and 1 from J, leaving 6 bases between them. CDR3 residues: CASSRRSNQPQHF. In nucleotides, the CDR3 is TGTGCCAGCAGCCGGCGGAGCAATCAGCCCCAGCATTTT.

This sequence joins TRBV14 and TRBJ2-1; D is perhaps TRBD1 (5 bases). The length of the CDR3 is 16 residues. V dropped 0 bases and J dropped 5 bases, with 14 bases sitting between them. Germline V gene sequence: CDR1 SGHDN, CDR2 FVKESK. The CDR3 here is CASSQDWGRLHNEQFF. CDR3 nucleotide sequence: TGTGCCAGCAGCCAAGACTGGGGCCGACTCCACAATGAGCAGTTCTTC.

The CDR3: CARSQGIQDRQRSSTDTQYF. The CDR3 nucleotides read TGTGCCAGAAGCCAAGGGATACAGGACAGGCAGAGATCTAGCACAGATACGCAGTATTTT. V is TRBV5-3 and J is TRBJ2-3; TRBD1 matches 7 bases. TRBV5-3 is an open reading frame, and its role is uncertain. Unmatched junction bases numbered 20, after V lost 4 bases and J lost 0 bases. The CDR3 contains 20 residues.

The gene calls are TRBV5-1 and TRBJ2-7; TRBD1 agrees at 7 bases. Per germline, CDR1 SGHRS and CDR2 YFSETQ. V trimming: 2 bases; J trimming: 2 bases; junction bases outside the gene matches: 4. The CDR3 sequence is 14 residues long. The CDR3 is CASSLGQAAYEQYF. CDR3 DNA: TGCGCCAGCAGCTTAGGACAGGCCGCCTACGAGCAGTACTTC.

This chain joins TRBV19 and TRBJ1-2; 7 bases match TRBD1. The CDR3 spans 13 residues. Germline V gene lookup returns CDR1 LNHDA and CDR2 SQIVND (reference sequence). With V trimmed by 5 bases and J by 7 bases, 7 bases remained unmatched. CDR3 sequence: CASSRDRVGGYTF. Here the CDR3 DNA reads TGTGCCAGTAGTCGTGACAGGGTGGGTGGCTACACCTTC.

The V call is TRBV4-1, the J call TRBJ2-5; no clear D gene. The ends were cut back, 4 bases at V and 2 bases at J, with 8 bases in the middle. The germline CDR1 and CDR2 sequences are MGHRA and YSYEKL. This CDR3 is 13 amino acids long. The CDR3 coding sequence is TGCGCCAGCAGCCGTGGGCCACAAGAGACCCAGTACTTC. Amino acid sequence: CASSRGPQETQYF.

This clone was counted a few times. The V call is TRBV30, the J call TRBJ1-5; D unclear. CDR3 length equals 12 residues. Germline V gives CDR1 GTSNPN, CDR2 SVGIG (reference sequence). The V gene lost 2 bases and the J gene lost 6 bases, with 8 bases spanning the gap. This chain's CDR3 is CAWSPGGQPQHF. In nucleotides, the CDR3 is TGTGCCTGGAGTCCAGGAGGTCAGCCCCAGCATTTT.

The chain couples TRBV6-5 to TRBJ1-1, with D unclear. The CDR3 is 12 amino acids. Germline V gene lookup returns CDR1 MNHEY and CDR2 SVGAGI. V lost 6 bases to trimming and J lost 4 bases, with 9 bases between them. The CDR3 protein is CASSSTSTEAFF. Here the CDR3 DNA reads TGTGCCAGCAGCTCGACAAGCACTGAAGCTTTCTTT.

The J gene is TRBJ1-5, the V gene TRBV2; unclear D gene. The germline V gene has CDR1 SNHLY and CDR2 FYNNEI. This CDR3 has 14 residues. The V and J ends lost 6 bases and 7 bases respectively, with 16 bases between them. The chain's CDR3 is CASSESWARQPQHF. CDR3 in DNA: TGTGCCAGCAGCGAGTCCTGGGCCCGACAGCCCCAGCATTTT.

The CDR3 loop reads CASSRGQGGSSEYF. As DNA, the CDR3 is TGCGCCAGCAGCCGGGGACAGGGGGGGAGTTCGGAGTATTTT. This chain uses TRBV5-1 with TRBJ2-3; 11 bases agree with TRBD1. Germline V lookup: CDR1 SGHRS, CDR2 YFSETQ. CDR3 size: 14 residues. V shed 4 bases and J 13 bases; nucleotides not matched to a gene: 11.

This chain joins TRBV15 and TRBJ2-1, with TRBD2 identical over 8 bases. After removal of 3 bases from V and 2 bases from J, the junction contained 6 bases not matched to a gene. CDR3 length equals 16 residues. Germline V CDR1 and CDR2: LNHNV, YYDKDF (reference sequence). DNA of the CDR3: TGTGCCACCAGCAGCCCCCAAGCGGGAGCCTACAATGAGCAGTTCTTC. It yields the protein CATSSPQAGAYNEQFF.

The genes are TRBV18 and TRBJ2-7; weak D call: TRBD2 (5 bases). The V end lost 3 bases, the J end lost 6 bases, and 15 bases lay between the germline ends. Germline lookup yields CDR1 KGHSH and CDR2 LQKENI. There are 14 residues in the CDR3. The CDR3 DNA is TGTGCCAGCTCACCGGACGGGGTAAGGGTCGAGCAGTACTTC. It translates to CASSPDGVRVEQYF. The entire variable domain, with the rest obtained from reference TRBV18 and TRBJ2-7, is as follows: NAGVMQNPRHLVRRRGQEARLRCSPMKGHSHVYWYRQLPEEGLKFMVYLQKENIIDESGMPKERFSAEFPKEGPSILRIQQVVRGDSAAYFCASSPDGVRVEQYFGPGTRLTVT.

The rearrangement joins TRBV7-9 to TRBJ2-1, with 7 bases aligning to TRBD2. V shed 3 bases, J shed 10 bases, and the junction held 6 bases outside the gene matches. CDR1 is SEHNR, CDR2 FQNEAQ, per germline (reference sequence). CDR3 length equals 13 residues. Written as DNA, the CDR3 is TGTGCCAGCAGCTTGGCGCGGGAGAACGAGCAGTTCTTC. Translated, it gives CASSLARENEQFF.

This CDR3 reads CASSLRTSGIVQETQYF. CDR3 DNA sequence: TGCGCCAGCAGCCTAAGGACTAGCGGGATCGTTCAAGAGACCCAGTACTTC. The chain employs TRBV4-3 and TRBJ2-5; 12 bases map to TRBD2. The ends lost 4 bases at V and 2 bases at J; junction bases unmatched: 8. This CDR3 comprises 17 residues. Germline V gives CDR1 LGHNA, CDR2 YSLEER.

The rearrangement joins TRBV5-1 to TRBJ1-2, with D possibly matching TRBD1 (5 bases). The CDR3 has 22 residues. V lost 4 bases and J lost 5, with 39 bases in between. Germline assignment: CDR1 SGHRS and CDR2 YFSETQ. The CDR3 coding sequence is TGCGCCAGCAGCCGACCCGGTGGGACTAATCCCCATCAGAGACTTAGAGCATATGGCTACACCTTC. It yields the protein CASSRPGGTNPHQRLRAYGYTF.

In DNA, the CDR3 is TGTGCCAGCAGTTTAGCTGGGACAGCCCGCATTCAGTACTTC. Translation gives CASSLAGTARIQYF. The chain has TRBV6-5 and TRBJ2-4; 7 nucleotides agree with TRBD1. The trim removed 4 bases at V and 9 bases at J, leaving 9 bases unmatched. The CDR3 covers 14 residues. Germline CDR1 and CDR2: MNHEY and SVGAGI.

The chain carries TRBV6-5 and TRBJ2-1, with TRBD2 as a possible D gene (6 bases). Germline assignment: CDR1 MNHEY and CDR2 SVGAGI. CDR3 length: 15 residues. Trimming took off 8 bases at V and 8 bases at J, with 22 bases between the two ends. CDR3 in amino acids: CASRWGGVGLDEQFF. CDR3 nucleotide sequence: TGTGCCAGCCGTTGGGGCGGGGTCGGCTTGGATGAGCAGTTCTTC.

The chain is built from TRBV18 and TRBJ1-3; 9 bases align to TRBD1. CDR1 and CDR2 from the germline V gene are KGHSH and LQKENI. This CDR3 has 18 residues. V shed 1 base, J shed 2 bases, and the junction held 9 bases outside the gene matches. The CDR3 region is CASSPRRDRDLPGNTIYF. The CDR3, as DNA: TGTGCCAGCTCACCACGGCGGGACAGGGACCTCCCTGGAAACACCATATATTTT.